This TCR beta chain was sequenced during a study of OX40 agonist ivuxolimab in advanced cancers. Study background: Each dose-escalation patient presented with hepatocellular carcinoma, melanoma, renal cell or head and neck cancer. Patients achieving partial responses numbered three: one hepatocellular carcinoma case and two cutaneous melanoma cases. Study observations and caveats: There were also nonresponders showing low normalized T-cell clonal expansion.

CDR1 is SGDLS and CDR2 is YYNGEE in the germline V gene. The CDR3 covers 15 residues. V lost 0 bases and J lost 7; bases outside the gene matches: 3. A note on this clone: Its antigen is undetermined.

Data came from immunoSEQ multiplex PCR; TCRdb stores just in-frame clones and leaves some out. This sample has more than 95,000 clones, with around 94% found just once. Systemic immunosuppression or autoimmune disease history was grounds to exclude patients. This TCR was sampled from an adult with an advanced solid tumor such as melanoma, head and neck, liver or kidney cancer. Material: CD4+ or CD8+ T cells sorted from blood, obtained in a trial of the OX40 agonist ivuxolimab. The chain recombines TRBV9 with TRBJ1-4; 10 bases align to TRBD1. CDR3 amino acids: CASSVEGQGLEKLFF. CDR3 coding DNA: TGTGCCAGCAGCGTAGAGGGACAGGGGCTTGAAAAACTGTTTTTT.